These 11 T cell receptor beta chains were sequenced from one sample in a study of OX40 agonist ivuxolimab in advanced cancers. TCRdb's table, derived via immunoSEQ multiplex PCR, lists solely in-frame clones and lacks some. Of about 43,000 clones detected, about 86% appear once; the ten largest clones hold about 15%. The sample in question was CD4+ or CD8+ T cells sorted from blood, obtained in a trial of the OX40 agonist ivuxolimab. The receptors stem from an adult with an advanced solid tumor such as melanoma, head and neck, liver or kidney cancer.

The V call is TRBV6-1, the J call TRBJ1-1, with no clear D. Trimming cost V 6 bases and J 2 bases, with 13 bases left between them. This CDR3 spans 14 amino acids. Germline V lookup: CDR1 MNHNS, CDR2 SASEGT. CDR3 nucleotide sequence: TGTGCCAGCAGCTCCGCGGGAGGCAACACTGAAGCTTTCTTT. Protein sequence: CASSSAGGNTEAFF.

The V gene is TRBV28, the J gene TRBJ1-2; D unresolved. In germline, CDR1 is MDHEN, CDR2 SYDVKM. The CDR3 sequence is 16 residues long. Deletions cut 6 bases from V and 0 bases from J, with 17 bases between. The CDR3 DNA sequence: TGTGCCAGCAGGACCACAGTCGAAGATACTAACTATGGCTACACCTTC. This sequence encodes CASRTTVEDTNYGYTF.

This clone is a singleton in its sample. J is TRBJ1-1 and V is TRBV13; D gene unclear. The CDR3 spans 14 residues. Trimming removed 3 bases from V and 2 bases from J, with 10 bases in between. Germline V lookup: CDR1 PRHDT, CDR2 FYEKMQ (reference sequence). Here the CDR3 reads CASSLGSPNTEAFF. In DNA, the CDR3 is TGTGCCAGCAGCTTGGGCAGTCCCAACACTGAAGCTTTCTTT.

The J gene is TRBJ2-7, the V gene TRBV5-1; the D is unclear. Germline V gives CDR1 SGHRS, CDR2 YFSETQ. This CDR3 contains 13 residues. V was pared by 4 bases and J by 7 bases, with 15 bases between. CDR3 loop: CASSLGDFEEQYF. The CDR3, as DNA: TGCGCCAGCAGCCTAGGAGATTTCGAAGAGCAGTACTTC.

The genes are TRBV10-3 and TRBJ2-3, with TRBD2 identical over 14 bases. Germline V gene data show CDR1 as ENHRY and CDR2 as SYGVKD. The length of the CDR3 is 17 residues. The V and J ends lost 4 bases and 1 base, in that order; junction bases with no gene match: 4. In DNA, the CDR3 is TGTGCCATCAGTGGGCCGGGACTAGCGGGAGGCACAGATACGCAGTATTTT. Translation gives CAISGPGLAGGTDTQYF.

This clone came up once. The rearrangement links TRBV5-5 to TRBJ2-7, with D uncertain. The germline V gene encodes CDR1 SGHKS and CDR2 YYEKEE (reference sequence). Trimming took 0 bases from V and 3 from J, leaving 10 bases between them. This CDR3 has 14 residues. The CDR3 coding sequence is TGTGCCAGCAGCTTGGCGACACAAGACTACGAGCAGTACGTC. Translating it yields CASSLATQDYEQYV.

Here the CDR3 reads CSATQGHEQYV. CDR3 DNA: TGCAGTGCAACTCAGGGCCACGAGCAGTACGTC. The chain has TRBV20-1 and TRBJ2-7; possibly TRBD1 for D (5 bases). The V gene lost 6 bases and the J gene lost 5 bases, with 11 bases spanning the gap. Germline V gene lookup returns CDR1 DFQATT and CDR2 SNEGSKA (reference sequence). This CDR3 region has 11 residues.

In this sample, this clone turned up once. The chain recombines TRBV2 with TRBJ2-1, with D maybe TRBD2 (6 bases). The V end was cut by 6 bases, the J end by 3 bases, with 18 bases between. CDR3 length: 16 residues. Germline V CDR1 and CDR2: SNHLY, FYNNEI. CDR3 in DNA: TGTGCCAGCAGCGGTCCTCGGGCTAGCGTCTACAATGAGCAGTTCTTC. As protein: CASSGPRASVYNEQFF.

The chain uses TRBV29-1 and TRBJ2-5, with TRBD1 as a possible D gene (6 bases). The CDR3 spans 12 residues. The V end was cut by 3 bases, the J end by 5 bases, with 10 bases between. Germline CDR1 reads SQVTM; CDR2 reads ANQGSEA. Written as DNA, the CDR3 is TGCAGCGTTGATTGGGGGCGGGAGACCCAGTACTTC. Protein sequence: CSVDWGRETQYF. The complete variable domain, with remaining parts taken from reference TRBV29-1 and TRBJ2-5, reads SAVISQKPSRDICQRGTSLTIQCQVDSQVTMMFWYRQQPGQSLTLIATANQGSEATYESGFVIDKFPISRPNLTFSTLTVSNMSPEDSSIYLCSVDWGRETQYFGPGTRLLVL.

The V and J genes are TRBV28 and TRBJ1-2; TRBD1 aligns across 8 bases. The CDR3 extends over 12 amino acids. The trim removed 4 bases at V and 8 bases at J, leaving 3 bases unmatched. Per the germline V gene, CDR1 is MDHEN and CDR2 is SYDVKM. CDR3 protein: CASSSGGWGYTF. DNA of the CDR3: TGTGCCAGCAGTTCAGGGGGCTGGGGCTACACCTTC.

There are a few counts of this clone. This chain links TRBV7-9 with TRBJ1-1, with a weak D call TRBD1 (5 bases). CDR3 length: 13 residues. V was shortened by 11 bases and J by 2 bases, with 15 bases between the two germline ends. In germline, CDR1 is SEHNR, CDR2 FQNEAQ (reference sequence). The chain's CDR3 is CALGRPDNTEAFF. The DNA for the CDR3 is TGTGCCCTGGGACGGCCGGACAACACTGAAGCTTTCTTT. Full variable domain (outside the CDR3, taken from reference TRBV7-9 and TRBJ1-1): DTGVSQNPRHKITKRGQNVTFRCDPISEHNRLYWYRQTLGQGPEFLTYFQNEAQLEKSRLLSDRFSAERPKGSFSTLEIQRTEQGDSAMYLCALGRPDNTEAFFGQGTRLTVV.